Included here is one TCR beta chain sequence, with context. Its antigen is as yet unknown. Profiling relied on immunoSEQ multiplex PCR, and the TCRdb table lists in-frame clones only, not all of them. In the table there are approximately 150,000 clones, 88% of which are singletons. V was trimmed by 5 bases and J by 0 bases, leaving 11 bases between them. Germline CDR1 and CDR2: SGHVS and FQNEAQ. CDR3 size: 15 residues. This specimen belongs to a study of cytotoxic CD8 clonotypes in ibrutinib-treated CLL. Study overall: Mean per-sample yields comprised 255,043 productive templates and 75,000 to 95,000 productive rearrangements.

Findings of the study overall: Clonality went up at ibrutinib response and then declined back toward baseline at progression. Treatment left the uncommon public clonotypes either contracted or stable in frequency.

This receptor was taken from a human donor with chronic lymphocytic leukemia. The chain joins TRBV7-8 to TRBJ1-3; D is uncertain. The specimen comprised PBMCs, sampled at disease progression, from a patient treated with ibrutinib. CDR3 in amino acids: CASSPRHDSGNTIYF. The CDR3 DNA follows: TGTGCCAGCAGCCCCCGACATGACTCTGGAAACACCATATATTTT.